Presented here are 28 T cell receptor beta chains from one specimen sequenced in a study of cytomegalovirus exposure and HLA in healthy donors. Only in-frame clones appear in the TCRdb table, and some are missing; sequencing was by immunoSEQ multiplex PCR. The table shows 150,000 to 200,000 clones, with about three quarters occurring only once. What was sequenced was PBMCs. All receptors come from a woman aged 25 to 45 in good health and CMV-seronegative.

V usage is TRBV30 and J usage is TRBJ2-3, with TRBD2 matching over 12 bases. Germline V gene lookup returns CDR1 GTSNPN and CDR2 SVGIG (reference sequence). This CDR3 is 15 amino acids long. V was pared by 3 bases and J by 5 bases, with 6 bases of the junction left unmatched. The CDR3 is CAWSSLAGGQDTQYF. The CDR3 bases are TGTGCCTGGAGCAGTCTAGCGGGGGGGCAAGATACGCAGTATTTT.

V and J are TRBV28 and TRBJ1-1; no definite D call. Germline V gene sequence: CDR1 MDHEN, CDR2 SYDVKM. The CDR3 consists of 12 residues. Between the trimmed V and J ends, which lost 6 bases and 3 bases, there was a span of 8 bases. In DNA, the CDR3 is TGTGCCAGCAGGAGTTTGGACACTGAAGCTTTCTTT. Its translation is CASRSLDTEAFF.

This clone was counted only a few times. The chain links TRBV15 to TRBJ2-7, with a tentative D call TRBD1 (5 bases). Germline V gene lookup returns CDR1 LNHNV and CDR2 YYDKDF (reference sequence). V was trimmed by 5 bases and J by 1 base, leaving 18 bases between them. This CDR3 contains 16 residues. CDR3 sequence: CATSGPPRQRSYEQYF. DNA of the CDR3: TGTGCCACCAGCGGCCCTCCGAGACAGCGATCCTACGAGCAGTACTTC. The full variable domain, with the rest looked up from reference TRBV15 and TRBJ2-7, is DAMVIQNPRYQVTQFGKPVTLSCSQTLNHNVMYWYQQKSSQAPKLLFHYYDKDFNNEADTPDNFQSRRPNTSFCFLDIRSPGLGDTAMYLCATSGPPRQRSYEQYFGPGTRLTVT.

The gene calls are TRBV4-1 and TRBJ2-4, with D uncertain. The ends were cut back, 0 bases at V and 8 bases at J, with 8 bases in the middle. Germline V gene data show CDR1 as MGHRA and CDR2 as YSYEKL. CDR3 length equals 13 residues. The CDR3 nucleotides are TGCGCCAGCAGCCAAGAGTACAGATACATTCAGTACTTC. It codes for CASSQEYRYIQYF.

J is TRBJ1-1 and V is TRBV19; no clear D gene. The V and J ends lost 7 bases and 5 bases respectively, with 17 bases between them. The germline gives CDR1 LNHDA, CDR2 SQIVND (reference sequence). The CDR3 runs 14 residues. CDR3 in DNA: TGTGCCAGTACCTCCCCGGGTCTAATTACTGAAGCTTTCTTT. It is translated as CASTSPGLITEAFF.

DNA for the CDR3: TGTGCCAGCAGTGAAGGAGTTAGCAGGGGCCAAGAGACCCAGTACTTC. Protein product: CASSEGVSRGQETQYF. V and J are TRBV6-1 and TRBJ2-5, with D perhaps matching TRBD1 (6 bases). The CDR3 totals 16 residues. The V gene's germline CDR1 is MNHNS and CDR2 SASEGT. The germline V and J ends were trimmed by 1 base and 1 base, with 13 bases remaining between them.

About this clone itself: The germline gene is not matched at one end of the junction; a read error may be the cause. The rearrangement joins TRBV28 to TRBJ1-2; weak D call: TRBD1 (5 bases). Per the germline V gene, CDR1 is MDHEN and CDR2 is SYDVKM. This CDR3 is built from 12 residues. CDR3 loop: CASRTQQATLLF. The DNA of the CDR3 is TGTGCCAGCAGAACCCAACAGGCCACCCTACTATTC.

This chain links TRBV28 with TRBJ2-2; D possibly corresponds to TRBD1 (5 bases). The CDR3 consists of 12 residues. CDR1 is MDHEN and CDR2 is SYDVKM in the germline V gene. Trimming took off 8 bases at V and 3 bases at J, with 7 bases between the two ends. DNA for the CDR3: TGTGCCAGCCAGGGTTACACCGGGGAGCTGTTTTTT. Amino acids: CASQGYTGELFF.

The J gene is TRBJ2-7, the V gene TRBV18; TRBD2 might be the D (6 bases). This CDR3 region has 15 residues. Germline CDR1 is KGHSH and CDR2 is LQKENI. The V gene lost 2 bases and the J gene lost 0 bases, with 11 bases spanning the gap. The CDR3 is CASSPLGRTSYEQYF. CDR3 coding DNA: TGTGCCAGCTCACCATTGGGGAGGACCTCCTACGAGCAGTACTTC.

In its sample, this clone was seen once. CDR3 in DNA: TGTGCCAGCAGCTCCTTGGGACTCCGAAGAGGGGAGCTGTTTTTT. Encoded protein: CASSSLGLRRGELFF. The rearrangement joins TRBV7-8 to TRBJ2-2, with D perhaps matching TRBD2 (6 bases). The CDR3 is 15 amino acids. From germline, CDR1 is SGHVS and CDR2 FQNEAQ. The ends were cut back, 4 bases at V and 8 bases at J, with 17 bases in the middle.

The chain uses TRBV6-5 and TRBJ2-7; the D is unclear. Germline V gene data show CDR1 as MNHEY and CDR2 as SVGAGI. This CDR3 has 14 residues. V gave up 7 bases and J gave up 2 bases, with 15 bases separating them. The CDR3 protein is CASITSSSPYEQYF. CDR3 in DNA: TGTGCCAGCATCACCTCTAGTTCCCCCTACGAGCAGTACTTC.

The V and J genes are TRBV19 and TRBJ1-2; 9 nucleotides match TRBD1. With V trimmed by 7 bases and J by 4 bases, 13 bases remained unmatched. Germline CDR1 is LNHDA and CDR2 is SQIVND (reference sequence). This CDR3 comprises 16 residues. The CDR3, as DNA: TGTGCCAGTACCGACGGGGGGACAGGGAGCCCCTATGGCTACACCTTC. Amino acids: CASTDGGTGSPYGYTF.

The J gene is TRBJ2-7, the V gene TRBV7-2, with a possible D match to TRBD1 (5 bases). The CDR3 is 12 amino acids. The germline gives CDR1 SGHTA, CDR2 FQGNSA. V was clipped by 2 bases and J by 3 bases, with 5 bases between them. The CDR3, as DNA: TGTGCCAGCAGCTTAAGGGGCTACGAGCAGTACTTC. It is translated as CASSLRGYEQYF. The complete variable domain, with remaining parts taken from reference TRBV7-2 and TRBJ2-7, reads GAGVSQSPSNKVTEKGKDVELRCDPISGHTALYWYRQSLGQGLEFLIYFQGNSAPDKSGLPSDRFSAERTGGSVSTLTIQRTQQEDSAVYLCASSLRGYEQYFGPGTRLTVT.

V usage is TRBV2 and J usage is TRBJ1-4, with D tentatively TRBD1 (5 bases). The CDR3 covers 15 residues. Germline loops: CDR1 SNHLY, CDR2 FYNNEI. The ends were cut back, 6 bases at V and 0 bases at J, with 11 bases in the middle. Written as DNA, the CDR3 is TGTGCCAGCAGAAGGACAATTACAACTAATGAAAAACTGTTTTTT. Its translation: CASRRTITTNEKLFF.

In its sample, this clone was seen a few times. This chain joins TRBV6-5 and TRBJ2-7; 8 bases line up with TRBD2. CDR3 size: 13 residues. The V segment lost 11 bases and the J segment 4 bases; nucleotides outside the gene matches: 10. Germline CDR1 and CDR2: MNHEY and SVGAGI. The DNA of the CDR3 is TGTGCCGTTGGGCAGCGGGAGTGGTACGAGCAGTACTTC. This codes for CAVGQREWYEQYF.

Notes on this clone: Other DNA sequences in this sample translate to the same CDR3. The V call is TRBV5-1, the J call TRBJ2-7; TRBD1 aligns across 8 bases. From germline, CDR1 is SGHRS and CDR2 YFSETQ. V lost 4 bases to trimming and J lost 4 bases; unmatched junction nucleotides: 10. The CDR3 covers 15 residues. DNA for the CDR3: TGCGCCAGCAGCCGCTCCGGGACAGGCGGGTACGAGCAGTACTTC. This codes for CASSRSGTGGYEQYF. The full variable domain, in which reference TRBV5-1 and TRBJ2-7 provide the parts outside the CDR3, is KAGVTQTPRYLIKTRGQQVTLSCSPISGHRSVSWYQQTPGQGLQFLFEYFSETQRNKGNFPGRFSGRQFSNSRSEMNVSTLELGDSALYLCASSRSGTGGYEQYFGPGTRLTVT.

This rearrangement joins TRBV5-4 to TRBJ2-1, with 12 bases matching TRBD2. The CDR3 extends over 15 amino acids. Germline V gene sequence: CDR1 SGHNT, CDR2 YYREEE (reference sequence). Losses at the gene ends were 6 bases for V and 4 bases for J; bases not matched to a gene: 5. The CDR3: CASTPTSGSYNEQFF. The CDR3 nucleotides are TGTGCCAGCACCCCGACTAGCGGGAGTTACAATGAGCAGTTCTTC.

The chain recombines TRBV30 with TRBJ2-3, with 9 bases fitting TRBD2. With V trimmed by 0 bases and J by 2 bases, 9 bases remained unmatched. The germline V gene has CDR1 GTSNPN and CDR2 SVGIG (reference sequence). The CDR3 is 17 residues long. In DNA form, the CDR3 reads TGTGCCTGGAGTGTCGGGGCTAGCGGGACATACACAGATACGCAGTATTTT. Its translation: CAWSVGASGTYTDTQYF.

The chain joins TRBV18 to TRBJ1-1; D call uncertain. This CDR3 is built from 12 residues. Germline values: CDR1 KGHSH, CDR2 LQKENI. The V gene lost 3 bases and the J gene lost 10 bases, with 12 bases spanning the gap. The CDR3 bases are TGTGCCAGCTCACCCCCAGTCTCCCCAGCTTTCTTT. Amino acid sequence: CASSPPVSPAFF.

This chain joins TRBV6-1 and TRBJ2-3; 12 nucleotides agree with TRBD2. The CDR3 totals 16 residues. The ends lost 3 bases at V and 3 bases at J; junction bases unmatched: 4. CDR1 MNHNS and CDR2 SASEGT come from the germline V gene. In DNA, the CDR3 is TGTGCCAGCAGTGACCCTAGCGGGGGGGCTACAGATACGCAGTATTTT. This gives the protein CASSDPSGGATDTQYF.

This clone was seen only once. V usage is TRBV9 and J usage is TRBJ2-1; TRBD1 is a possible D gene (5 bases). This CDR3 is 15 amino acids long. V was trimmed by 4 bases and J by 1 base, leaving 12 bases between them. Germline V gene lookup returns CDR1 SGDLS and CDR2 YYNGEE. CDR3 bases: TGTGCCAGCAGCCAAGGTAGGGGTTCCTACAATGAGCAGTTCTTC. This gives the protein CASSQGRGSYNEQFF.

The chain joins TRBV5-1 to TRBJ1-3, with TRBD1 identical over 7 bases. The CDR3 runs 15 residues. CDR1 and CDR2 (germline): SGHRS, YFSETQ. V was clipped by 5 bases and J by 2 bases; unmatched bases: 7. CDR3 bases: TGCGCCAGCAGATCTACCGGGACAGCTGGAAACACCATATATTTT. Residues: CASRSTGTAGNTIYF.

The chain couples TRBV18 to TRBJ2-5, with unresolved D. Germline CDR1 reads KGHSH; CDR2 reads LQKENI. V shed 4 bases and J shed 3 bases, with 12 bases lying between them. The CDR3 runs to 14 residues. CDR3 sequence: CASSLQQLEETQYF. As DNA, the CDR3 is TGTGCCAGCTCACTTCAACAGTTAGAAGAGACCCAGTACTTC.

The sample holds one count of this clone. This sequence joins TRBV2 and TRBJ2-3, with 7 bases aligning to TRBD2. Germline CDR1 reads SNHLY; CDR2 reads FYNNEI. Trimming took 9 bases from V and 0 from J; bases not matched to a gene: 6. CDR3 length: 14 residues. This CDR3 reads CARGRGISTDTQYF. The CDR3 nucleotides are TGTGCCAGAGGGCGGGGGATAAGCACAGATACGCAGTATTTT.

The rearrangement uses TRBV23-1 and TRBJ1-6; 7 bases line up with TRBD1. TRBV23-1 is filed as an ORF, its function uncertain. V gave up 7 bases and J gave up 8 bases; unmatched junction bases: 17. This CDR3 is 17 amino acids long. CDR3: CASTSGQLRVRDSPLHF. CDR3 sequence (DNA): TGCGCCAGCACCTCGGGACAGCTGCGGGTCCGGGATTCACCCCTCCACTTT.

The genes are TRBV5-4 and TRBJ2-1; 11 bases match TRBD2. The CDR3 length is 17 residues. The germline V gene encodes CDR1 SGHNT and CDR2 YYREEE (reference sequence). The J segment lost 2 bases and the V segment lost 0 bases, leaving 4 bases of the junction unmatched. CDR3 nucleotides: TGTGCCAGCAGCTTGGCGCTAGCGGGAGGACCCTACAATGAGCAGTTCTTC. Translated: CASSLALAGGPYNEQFF.

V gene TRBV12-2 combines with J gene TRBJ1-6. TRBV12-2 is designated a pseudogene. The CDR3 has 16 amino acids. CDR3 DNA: TGTGCAAGTCGCTTGGGCGTAGGGTTTAGCGGTTCACCCCTCCACTTT. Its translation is CASRLGVGFSGSPLHF.

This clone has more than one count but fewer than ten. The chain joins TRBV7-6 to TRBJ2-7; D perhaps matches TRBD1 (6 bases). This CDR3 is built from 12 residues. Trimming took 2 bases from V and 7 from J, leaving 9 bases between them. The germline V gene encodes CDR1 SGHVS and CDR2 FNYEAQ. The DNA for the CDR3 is TGTGCCAGCAGCTTACCGAGGGGGGAGCAGTACTTC. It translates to CASSLPRGEQYF. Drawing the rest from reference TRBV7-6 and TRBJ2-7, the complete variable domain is GAGVSQSPRYKVTKRGQDVALRCDPISGHVSLYWYRQALGQGPEFLTYFNYEAQQDKSGLPNDRFSAERPEGSISTLTIQRTEQRDSAMYRCASSLPRGEQYFGPGTRLTVT.